Listed here are 6 T cell receptor beta chains from one sample, sequenced in a study of a mutant IDH1 vaccine in newly diagnosed glioma. The time point is: week 23, last vaccination. Topical imiquimod accompanied each vaccine dose, which consisted of 300 ug of mutant IDH1 20-mer peptide. The antigens these receptors bind are not known. Sequencing used immunoSEQ multiplex PCR; TCRdb keeps in-frame clones, though not all of them. This table has tens of thousands of clones, around 80% appearing once. Sequenced here: PBMCs, sampled from a glioma patient whose treatment included an IDH1 peptide vaccine. These receptors were obtained from a woman aged 40 to 55 with glioma. Some clones in this sample may be carry-over from other donors' samples.

The chain carries TRBV7-6 and TRBJ2-3, with 8 bases that match TRBD2. This CDR3 is 13 amino acids long. Germline V CDR1 and CDR2: SGHVS, FNYEAQ. After removal of 7 bases from V and 4 bases from J, the junction contained 4 bases not matched to a gene. In nucleotides, the CDR3 is TGTGCCAGCACTGGACTAGCCGCAGATACGCAGTATTTT. Its protein product is CASTGLAADTQYF.

The V and J genes are TRBV19 and TRBJ2-1; no reliable D call. The V gene lost 2 bases and the J gene lost 9 bases, with 8 bases spanning the gap. Germline V CDR1 and CDR2: LNHDA, SQIVND (reference sequence). CDR3 size: 12 residues. CDR3 DNA sequence: TGTGCCAGTAGTATAAGGAAGGGTGAGCAGTTCTTC. It is translated as CASSIRKGEQFF. Combining the CDR3 with reference TRBV19 and TRBJ2-1 gives the whole variable domain DGGITQSPKYLFRKEGQNVTLSCEQNLNHDAMYWYRQDPGQGLRLIYYSQIVNDFQKGDIAEGYSVSREKKESFPLTVTSAQKNPTAFYLCASSIRKGEQFFGPGTRLTVL.

This sequence joins TRBV9 and TRBJ2-5, with 7 bases identical to TRBD2. Trimming at V came to 1 base and at J to 5 bases, leaving 5 bases not matched to a gene. CDR1 and CDR2 (germline): SGDLS, YYNGEE. This CDR3 is 14 amino acids long. CDR3 sequence reads: CASSVTGAGETQYF. In DNA form, the CDR3 reads TGTGCCAGCAGCGTAACCGGAGCGGGGGAGACCCAGTACTTC.

The V call is TRBV19, the J call TRBJ2-1, with no clear D. V lost 4 bases, J lost 9 bases, and 7 bases lay in between. This CDR3 has 11 residues. The germline V gene encodes CDR1 LNHDA and CDR2 SQIVND (reference sequence). The CDR3 nucleotides are TGTGCCAGTAGTAGTGCTGTTGAGCAGTTCTTC. Its protein is CASSSAVEQFF.

This clone has just a few counts. The rearrangement links TRBV2 to TRBJ1-4, with 10 bases lining up with TRBD1. The junction had 8 bases not matched to a gene; V was cut back by 6 bases and J by 10 bases. CDR3 length: 14 residues. Per the germline V gene, CDR1 is SNHLY and CDR2 is FYNNEI. The DNA of the CDR3 is TGTGCCAGCAGCCCCGGGACAGGGGTGCTAAAACTGTTTTTT. Residues: CASSPGTGVLKLFF.

The rearrangement links TRBV30 to TRBJ1-5; the D gene is possibly TRBD1 (6 bases). Germline V CDR1 and CDR2: GTSNPN, SVGIG (reference sequence). V lost 1 base to trimming and J lost 1 base, with 17 bases between them. The CDR3 contains 17 residues. In DNA, the CDR3 is TGTGCCTGGAGTGGAGGGTTCGGGGGGCGAAGCAATCAGCCCCAGCATTTT. Its translation: CAWSGGFGGRSNQPQHF. The full variable domain, in which reference TRBV30 and TRBJ1-5 provide the parts outside the CDR3, is SQTIHQWPATLVQPVGSPLSLECTVEGTSNPNLYWYRQAAGRGLQLLFYSVGIGQISSEVPQNLSASRPQDRQFILSSKKLLLSDSGFYLCAWSGGFGGRSNQPQHFGDGTRLSIL.